The T cell receptor (beta chain) under discussion was sequenced for a study of blood T cell repertoires in COVID-19. Some clones are missing from TCRdb's copy, which holds only in-frame ones; the method was immunoSEQ multiplex PCR. This sample has fewer than 350,000 clones, with 88% found just once. Those who participated ranged in age from roughly 18 to 95 years and resided in about two dozen US areas. Someone with COVID-19 had been met by exposed participants within 2 weeks before study entry. Looked up from germline, CDR1 is SNHLY and CDR2 is FYNNEI. CDR3 length: 13 residues. The V gene end was trimmed by 6 bases and the J gene end by 2 bases; junction bases not matched to a gene: 2.

Sequencing input: PBMCs or T cells enriched from blood (not recorded which). The TCR sequence derives from a woman aged 25 to 45 who had been exposed to COVID-19. This sequence joins TRBV2 and TRBJ2-7; TRBD1 aligns across 9 bases. CDR3 protein: CASRDRGTYEQYF. The CDR3, as DNA: TGTGCCAGCAGGGACAGGGGCACCTACGAGCAGTACTTC.